The entry below describes one T cell receptor (beta chain). Its target is unknown. This sample is part of a study of vaccination and CD4 T cells after COVID-19. This CDR3 contains 16 residues. CDR1 is DFQATT and CDR2 is SNEGSKA in the germline V gene (reference sequence). The trim removed 5 bases at V and 6 bases at J, leaving 18 bases unmatched. CD4+ T cells that had been cultured provided DNA sequenced with the Oncomine TCR Beta short-read assay. One entry per CDR3 protein results from TCRdb running MiXCR on the PCR reads. The table has 15,000 to 20,000 distinct CDR3 sequences, 50% to 65% seen once. Treatment indicated: roughly 11-day PBMC culture with coronavirus spike peptide pools or control peptides (ViraFEST assay).

The sequencing sample was made of CD4+ T cells from blood, cultured in vitro. The chain carries TRBV20-1 and TRBJ2-7; 8 bases line up with TRBD2. This sequence was found in a human donor who had recovered from COVID-19. CDR3 in DNA: TGCAGTGCTCCCAACTGGGAAATAGCGGGAAGGGGCGAGCAGTACTTC. It translates to CSAPNWEIAGRGEQYF.